These 25 T cell receptor beta chains share one sample of origin, sequenced in a study of blood T cell repertoires in COVID-19. Assay: immunoSEQ multiplex PCR; the TCRdb copy retains only in-frame clones and omits some. The table lists about 94,000 clones, around 81% of them singletons. Material: peripheral blood. The receptors come from a man aged 55 to 70 with acute or convalescent COVID-19.

V gene TRBV18 combines with J gene TRBJ2-3; D perhaps matches TRBD1 (6 bases). V was pared by 2 bases and J by 3 bases, with 12 bases between. The CDR3 totals 15 residues. Germline CDR1 and CDR2: KGHSH and LQKENI. CDR3 nucleotides: TGTGCCAGCTCACCAAGGACAGTTCGGACAGATACGCAGTATTTT. It is translated as CASSPRTVRTDTQYF.

The chain is built from TRBV7-8 and TRBJ1-5; D is ambiguous. Trimming stripped 1 base from V and 3 bases from J, with 10 bases between. The CDR3 has 15 residues. Germline CDR1 SGHVS, CDR2 FQNEAQ. CDR3 sequence reads: CASSLESGLNQPQHF. The CDR3 nucleotides read TGTGCCAGCAGCTTAGAATCTGGGCTCAATCAGCCCCAGCATTTT.

The V and J genes are TRBV5-1 and TRBJ1-3, with D unclear. The CDR3 is 15 amino acids. V was cut by 4 bases and J by 0 bases, with 11 bases left in between. Germline V gene lookup returns CDR1 SGHRS and CDR2 YFSETQ. CDR3 in amino acids: CASSPTPFSGNTIYF. The CDR3, as DNA: TGCGCCAGCAGCCCGACACCGTTCTCTGGAAACACCATATATTTT.

The chain uses TRBV5-1 and TRBJ2-5; a possible D gene is TRBD2 (6 bases). The germline CDR1 and CDR2 sequences are SGHRS and YFSETQ. The CDR3 sequence is 15 residues long. Deletions cut 2 bases from V and 1 base from J, with 12 bases between. The CDR3 bases are TGCGCCAGCAGCTTAGGGACTGACAGCCAAGAGACCCAGTACTTC. The encoded protein is CASSLGTDSQETQYF.

V gene TRBV6-5 combines with J gene TRBJ1-1; D is uncertain. Germline lookup yields CDR1 MNHEY and CDR2 SVGAGI. This CDR3 contains 12 residues. V lost 8 bases, J lost 3 bases, and 10 bases lay in between. The CDR3 spells CASVAGYTEAFF. In nucleotides, the CDR3 is TGTGCCAGCGTTGCGGGGTACACTGAAGCTTTCTTT.

V is TRBV30 and J is TRBJ1-6, with 7 bases identical to TRBD1. This CDR3 has 14 residues. After removal of 2 bases from V and 7 bases from J, the junction contained 5 bases not matched to a gene. In germline, CDR1 is GTSNPN, CDR2 SVGIG (reference sequence). CDR3 protein: CAWSTGTVNSPLHF. The CDR3 DNA reads TGTGCCTGGAGTACCGGGACAGTAAATTCACCCCTCCACTTT.

This sequence joins TRBV6-6 and TRBJ1-3; weak D call: TRBD1 (5 bases). The CDR3 loop spans 13 amino acids. Trimming stripped 1 base from V and 8 bases from J, with 9 bases between. CDR1 and CDR2 (germline): MNHNY, SVGAGI (reference sequence). The chain's CDR3 is CASSYLGGHTIYF. As DNA, the CDR3 is TGTGCCAGCAGTTACTTGGGGGGACACACCATATATTTT.

The chain links TRBV5-1 to TRBJ2-5; D call uncertain. The germline V and J ends were trimmed by 0 bases and 0 bases, with 6 bases remaining between them. CDR1 is SGHRS, CDR2 YFSETQ, per germline. The CDR3 totals 14 residues. CDR3 DNA sequence: TGCGCCAGCAGCTTGGGAGCAAACCAAGAGACCCAGTACTTC. This codes for CASSLGANQETQYF.

The genes are TRBV7-2 and TRBJ2-2, with D possibly matching TRBD1 (6 bases). The CDR3 is 14 residues long. Germline CDR1 reads SGHTA; CDR2 reads FQGNSA. Between the trimmed V and J ends, which lost 5 bases and 6 bases, there was a span of 13 bases. The DNA for the CDR3 is TGTGCCAGCAGCGCCTTCCAGGGGTCCGGGGAGCTGTTTTTT. This gives the protein CASSAFQGSGELFF.

This clone was seen a single time. The gene calls are TRBV24-1 and TRBJ1-2; D remains ambiguous. Germline V lookup: CDR1 KGHDR, CDR2 SFDVKD. This CDR3 region has 12 residues. V was shortened by 9 bases and J by 1 base, with 8 bases between the two germline ends. Written as DNA, the CDR3 is TGTGCCACCGGCCAAATTAACTATGGCTACACCTTC. This gives the protein CATGQINYGYTF.

The chain is built from TRBV11-2 and TRBJ1-1; 11 bases align to TRBD1. The CDR3 is made up of 15 amino acids. Germline V CDR1 and CDR2: SGHAT, FQNNGV. V trimming: 5 bases; J trimming: 4 bases; junction bases outside the gene matches: 6. Written as DNA, the CDR3 is TGTGCCAGCAGCCCGCGGACAGGGGGCGTCACTGAAGCTTTCTTT. Residues: CASSPRTGGVTEAFF.

This chain connects TRBV7-2 to TRBJ2-7; 8 bases are a match to TRBD1. V lost 5 bases and J lost 3; bases outside the gene matches: 6. This CDR3 spans 14 amino acids. CDR1 and CDR2 from the germline V gene are SGHTA and FQGNSA. CDR3 protein: CASSRTGLGYEQYF. The CDR3 coding sequence is TGTGCCAGCAGCCGGACAGGGCTCGGCTACGAGCAGTACTTC.

The table lists this clone with a count of one. The CDR3 reads CASSLTGALFQYF. The CDR3 region has the DNA TGTGCCAGCAGCCTGACAGGGGCTCTGTTTCAGTACTTC. The chain couples TRBV5-6 to TRBJ2-5; 8 nucleotides match TRBD1. Trimming removed 4 bases from V and 11 bases from J; junction bases left unmatched: 10. Germline-derived CDR1 and CDR2 are SGHDT and YYEEEE. CDR3 size: 13 residues.

This chain links TRBV4-1 with TRBJ2-7; maybe TRBD2 (5 bases). Germline V gene sequence: CDR1 MGHRA, CDR2 YSYEKL. This CDR3 has 15 residues. V was shortened by 5 bases and J by 4 bases, with 18 bases between the two germline ends. CDR3 DNA: TGCGCCAGCAGCGATCTAGAGGGTCGGGGATACGAGCAGTACTTC. Its translation: CASSDLEGRGYEQYF.

This sequence joins TRBV2 and TRBJ2-7, with D perhaps TRBD1 (6 bases). Germline values: CDR1 SNHLY, CDR2 FYNNEI. Between the trimmed V and J ends, which lost 5 bases and 0 bases, there was a span of 20 bases. The CDR3 is 17 residues long. CDR3 DNA: TGTGCCAGCAGTCTTTTTCGACAGGTAACTCCCTCCTACGAGCAGTACTTC. It encodes CASSLFRQVTPSYEQYF.

In DNA form, the CDR3 reads TGTGCCAGCAGCTTATTCGACTCCACAGATACGCAGTATTTT. It yields the protein CASSLFDSTDTQYF. The chain couples TRBV11-2 to TRBJ2-3; D ambiguous. The V gene's germline CDR1 is SGHAT and CDR2 FQNNGV. The V and J ends lost 2 bases and 2 bases respectively, with 8 bases between them. The CDR3 contains 14 residues. The full variable domain, its missing parts supplied by reference TRBV11-2 and TRBJ2-3, is EAGVAQSPRYKIIEKRQSVAFWCNPISGHATLYWYQQILGQGPKLLIQFQNNGVVDDSQLPKDRFSAERLKGVDSTLKIQPAKLEDSAVYLCASSLFDSTDTQYFGPGTRLTVL.

This clone was counted between two and nine times. V usage is TRBV4-2 and J usage is TRBJ2-7; 7 bases line up with TRBD1. The V segment lost 1 base and the J segment 2 bases; nucleotides outside the gene matches: 2. CDR1 LGHNA and CDR2 YNFKEQ come from the germline V gene. CDR3 length equals 14 residues. CDR3 sequence (DNA): TGTGCCAGCAGCCAAGTTCAGGGGGCCTACGAGCAGTACTTC. This translates into CASSQVQGAYEQYF.

The chain couples TRBV3-1 (or the pseudogene TRBV3-2) to TRBJ1-3, with 12 bases lining up with TRBD1. The CDR3 consists of 16 residues. With 4 bases clipped from V and 1 base from J, the junction kept 2 bases outside the gene matches. Germline values: CDR1 LGHDT, CDR2 YNNKEL (reference sequence). The CDR3 sequence is CASSPGQGASGNTIYF. CDR3 DNA: TGTGCCAGCAGCCCGGGACAGGGGGCATCTGGAAACACCATATATTTT.

The J gene is TRBJ1-1, the V gene TRBV18, with D uncertain. Germline V lookup: CDR1 KGHSH, CDR2 LQKENI. This CDR3 region has 15 residues. Trimming shortened V by 1 base and J by 5 bases, and 14 bases separated the two germline ends. The CDR3 spells CASSPRSGVETEAFF. CDR3 nucleotide sequence: TGTGCCAGCTCACCACGGTCCGGGGTCGAGACTGAAGCTTTCTTT.

This clone occurred once. The gene calls are TRBV6-5 and TRBJ1-2; perhaps TRBD1 as D (5 bases). The length of the CDR3 is 14 residues. The V gene lost 7 bases and the J gene lost 1 base, with 13 bases spanning the gap. Germline lookup yields CDR1 MNHEY and CDR2 SVGAGI. The CDR3 protein is CASTRAEINYGYTF. The DNA of the CDR3 is TGTGCCAGCACCAGGGCCGAAATTAACTATGGCTACACCTTC.

This chain connects TRBV9 to TRBJ1-1, with D possibly being TRBD1 (5 bases). The germline V gene has CDR1 SGDLS and CDR2 YYNGEE. The CDR3 length is 14 residues. The V gene lost 1 base and the J gene lost 1 base, with 8 bases spanning the gap. The CDR3 region has the DNA TGTGCCAGCAGCGTACAGGGAACGAACACTGAAGCTTTCTTT. Translated: CASSVQGTNTEAFF. Full variable domain (missing parts from reference TRBV9 and TRBJ1-1): DSGVTQTPKHLITATGQRVTLRCSPRSGDLSVYWYQQSLDQGLQFLIQYYNGEERAKGNILERFSAQQFPDLHSELNLSSLELGDSALYFCASSVQGTNTEAFFGQGTRLTVV.

This rearrangement joins TRBV5-8 to TRBJ2-2; D gene uncertain. Germline-derived CDR1 and CDR2 are SGHTS and YDEGEE. CDR3 size: 15 residues. With 1 base removed from V and 1 base from J, the gap between germline ends came to 8 bases. CDR3 DNA: TGTGCCAGCAGCTTGCGGGTATTGAACACCGGGGAGCTGTTTTTT. This gives the protein CASSLRVLNTGELFF.

V is TRBV5-6 and J is TRBJ1-6; no clear D gene. This CDR3 has 12 residues. The germline V gene encodes CDR1 SGHDT and CDR2 YYEEEE. The V end was cut by 4 bases, the J end by 8 bases, with 7 bases between. The CDR3 nucleotides read TGTGCCAGCAGCCCTCTTGATTCACCCCTCCACTTT. Protein: CASSPLDSPLHF.

CDR3 DNA: TGTGCCAGCAGTCCTCGGTTCGACTCCTACAATGAGCAGTTCTTC. This codes for CASSPRFDSYNEQFF. This chain joins TRBV6-6 and TRBJ2-1; no firm D call. Deletions cut 5 bases from V and 0 bases from J, with 11 bases between. CDR3 length equals 15 residues. Per germline, CDR1 MNHNY and CDR2 SVGAGI (reference sequence).

The chain couples TRBV7-9 to TRBJ1-3; D gene unclear. The V gene's germline CDR1 is SEHNR and CDR2 FQNEAQ (reference sequence). The V end lost 2 bases, the J end lost 4 bases, and 9 bases lay between the germline ends. The CDR3 runs 14 residues. CDR3: CASSLTDGGNTIYF. CDR3 coding DNA: TGTGCCAGCAGCTTAACAGACGGAGGAAACACCATATATTTT.